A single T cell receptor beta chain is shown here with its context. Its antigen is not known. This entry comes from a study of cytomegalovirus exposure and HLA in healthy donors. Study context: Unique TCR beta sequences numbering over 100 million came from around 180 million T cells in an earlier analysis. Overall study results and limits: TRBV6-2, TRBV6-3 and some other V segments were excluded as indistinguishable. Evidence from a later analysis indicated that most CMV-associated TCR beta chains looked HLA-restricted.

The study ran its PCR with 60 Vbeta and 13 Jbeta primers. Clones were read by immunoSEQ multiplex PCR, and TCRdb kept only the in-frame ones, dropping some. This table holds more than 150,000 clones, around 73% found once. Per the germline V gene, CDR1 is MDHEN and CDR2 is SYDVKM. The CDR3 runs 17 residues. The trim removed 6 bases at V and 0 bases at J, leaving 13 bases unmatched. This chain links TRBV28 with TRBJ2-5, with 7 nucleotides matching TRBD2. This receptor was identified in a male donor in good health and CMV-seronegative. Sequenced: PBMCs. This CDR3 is CASRRMGGTPDQETQYF. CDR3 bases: TGTGCCAGCAGACGGATGGGGGGGACCCCCGACCAAGAGACCCAGTACTTC.